The clone carrying this T cell receptor beta chain was seen a handful of times. This entry comes from a study of PD-L1 blockade in urothelial cancer. Study context: About 90% of the roughly 30 patients comprised males who had bladder-origin urothelial cancer. Treatment start was followed by blood analysis at 3 weeks (second dose) and again at 6 weeks. Blood samples had a median of around 140,000 T cells, 75,000 or so unique TCRs, and clonality 0.08 to 0.09.

The CDR3 totals 15 residues. Germline V gives CDR1 SGHDT, CDR2 YYEEEE. Deletions cut 2 bases from V and 2 bases from J, with 13 bases between. Documented time point: peripheral blood 6 weeks after treatment start. Only in-frame clones appear in the TCRdb table, and some are missing; sequencing was by immunoSEQ multiplex PCR. The table shows 23,000 or so clones, with more than 65% occurring only once. This chain connects TRBV5-6 to TRBJ1-1; TRBD1 might be the D (6 bases). This sequence originates from a man aged 70 or older with urothelial cancer. The sample here was PBMCs, taken around atezolizumab (anti-PD-L1) treatment. The CDR3 sequence: CASSFKQGFNTEAFF. Here the CDR3 DNA reads TGTGCCAGCAGCTTCAAACAGGGTTTTAACACTGAAGCTTTCTTT.